The entry below gives a single T cell receptor beta chain sequence along with its context. Its antigen is still unknown. Some clones are missing from TCRdb's copy, which holds only in-frame ones; the method was immunoSEQ multiplex PCR. The repertoire holds 300,000 to 350,000 clones, with around nine tenths as singletons. The sample belongs to a study of Ad26.COV2.S vaccination and SARS-CoV-2 variants. Study in general: Ad26.COV2.S, an intramuscular injection, was given once or twice 56 days apart.

Study-level points and caveats: Total T cell responses may have been underestimated by the TCR breadth and depth analyses.

This CDR3 region has 13 residues. Looked up from germline, CDR1 is SGHTA and CDR2 is FQGNSA. Trimming shortened V by 5 bases and J by 5 bases, and 10 bases separated the two germline ends. As for treatment: roughly 18 received Ad26.COV2.S at low or high dose, single or two shots; five or six received placebo; per-sample allocation not given. The samples were gathered on day 63 after the first injection of vaccine or placebo. The gene calls are TRBV7-2 and TRBJ2-1; D gene uncertain. This sequence was found in a person aged 18 to 65 who received the Ad26.COV2.S COVID-19 vaccine or a placebo. The sample was peripheral blood, taken in a trial of Ad26.COV2.S vaccine versus placebo. The CDR3 DNA is TGTGCCAGCAGCACCTTAAGGGACAATGAGCAGTTCTTC. This codes for CASSTLRDNEQFF.